This T cell receptor (beta chain) was obtained from a study of blood T cell repertoires in COVID-19. About the research overall: Some COVID-19 samples were acute and others convalescent; all came from the United States, Italy and Spain.

Profiled with immunoSEQ multiplex PCR; TCRdb holds only in-frame clones, not every one. The sample comprises about 480,000 clones, roughly nine tenths of which are singletons, and roughly 1% rests with the top ten. Those enrolled in Seattle joined during active infection and were followed longitudinally afterward. V dropped 1 base and J dropped 3 bases, with 10 bases sitting between them. The CDR3 runs to 15 residues. Germline-derived CDR1 and CDR2 are LGHDT and YNNKEL (reference sequence). Sequencing was done on a sample of peripheral blood. The V and J genes are TRBV3-1 (or the pseudogene TRBV3-2) and TRBJ1-5; D gene uncertain. This TCR came from a man aged 18 to 30 with COVID-19, enrolled during active disease. CDR3: CASSQGGPDNQPQHF. DNA for the CDR3: TGTGCCAGCAGCCAAGGAGGCCCGGACAATCAGCCCCAGCATTTT.